This TCR beta chain was identified in a study of T-cell reconstitution after alpha-beta-depleted transplantation in children. Only a few counts were recorded for this clonotype. The target antigen is unknown. Overall study findings and caveats: Approximately two months post-transplant, alpha-beta T cells reportedly originated from several hundred expanded graft clones. After one year, T-cell counts and TCRbeta diversity mostly came from new T cells. Recipient T cells and thymic progenitors that survived gave rise to the high TCRbeta diversity observed at day 60 in some patients.

J gave up 6 bases and V 6 bases, and 5 bases lay outside the gene matches. The CDR3 runs to 14 residues. The germline gives CDR1 MDHEN, CDR2 SYDVKM. It was with unique molecular identifiers that the TCRbeta library was prepared. TCRdb itself ran the PCR reads through MiXCR, one entry per CDR3 protein. The table shows around 700,000 distinct CDR3 sequences, with around 14% occurring only once. This TCR was recovered from a girl aged 2 to 9 with congenital amegakaryocytic thrombocytopenia, due to receive a stem cell transplant. The input for sequencing was PBMCs, taken before TCRalphabeta/CD19-depleted stem cell transplant. J is TRBJ1-5 and V is TRBV28, with 10 nucleotides matching TRBD1. Here the CDR3 reads CASSRGQGSQPQHF. In nucleotides, the CDR3 is TGTGCCAGCAGCCGGGGACAGGGGTCTCAGCCCCAGCATTTT.